This T cell receptor beta chain was recovered during a study of cytomegalovirus exposure and HLA in healthy donors. CDR1 is SGDLS and CDR2 is YYNGEE in the germline V gene. The CDR3 spans 14 residues. Trimming shortened V by 0 bases and J by 5 bases, and 11 bases separated the two germline ends. The PCR employed 60 Vbeta primers together with 13 Jbeta primers. Clones were read by immunoSEQ multiplex PCR, and TCRdb kept only the in-frame ones, dropping some. The data show tens of thousands of clones, over 70% seen once. Sequencing used PBMCs. The receptor was derived from a girl aged 2 to 10 in good health and CMV-seropositive. The chain couples TRBV9 to TRBJ1-1; D remains unclear. This CDR3 reads CASSVEEGRTEAFF. CDR3 DNA: TGTGCCAGCAGCGTAGAGGAGGGAAGAACTGAAGCTTTCTTT.